This T cell receptor (beta chain) was found in a study of OX40 agonist ivuxolimab in advanced cancers. Looked up from germline, CDR1 is SGHVS and CDR2 is FQNEAQ. This CDR3 contains 15 residues. With 5 bases removed from V and 8 bases from J, the gap between germline ends came to 19 bases. General study findings and limits: CD4+ and CD8+ blood T cells expanded clonally by week 6 at 0.1 to 3.0 mg/kg.

Profiled with immunoSEQ multiplex PCR; TCRdb holds only in-frame clones, not every one. The sample gives roughly 68,000 clones, roughly 90% of which show up once; roughly 1% is in the top ten. About this clone: The antigen remains unidentified.

The chain employs TRBV7-8 and TRBJ2-4, with D perhaps assigned TRBD1 or TRBD2 (6 bases each). This clonotype was sampled from an adult with an advanced solid tumor such as melanoma, head and neck, liver or kidney cancer. Sequenced here: CD4+ or CD8+ T cells sorted from blood, sampled in a trial of the OX40 agonist ivuxolimab. CDR3: CASSHALGGPDIQYF. In DNA, the CDR3 is TGTGCCAGCAGCCACGCCCTAGGGGGGCCCGACATTCAGTACTTC.